The T cell receptor (beta chain) under discussion was sequenced for a study of blood T cell repertoires in COVID-19. This CDR3 spans 16 amino acids. Assay: immunoSEQ multiplex PCR; the TCRdb copy retains only in-frame clones and omits some. The sample contains under 85,000 clones, about four fifths of which appear only once. The rearrangement uses TRBV21-1 and TRBJ1-6. TRBV21-1 is termed a pseudogene. Sequenced material: peripheral blood. The TCR sequence derives from a human donor in a cohort sampled during active COVID-19. CDR3 amino acids: CASSKKLVALNSPLHF. For the CDR3, the DNA is TGTGCCAGCAGCAAAAAACTGGTTGCCCTTAATTCACCCCTCCACTTT.